This T cell receptor (beta chain) was captured by sequencing in a study of OX40 agonist ivuxolimab in advanced cancers. The study, taken as a whole, reports: In the 0.1-3.0 mg/kg groups, partial responders showed among the lowest expansion.

A word on this clone: Antigen: not known.

Only in-frame clones appear in the TCRdb table, and some are missing; sequencing was by immunoSEQ multiplex PCR. The table includes 55,000 to 70,000 clones, about 85% detected once. The CDR3 runs to 16 residues. The trim removed 4 bases at V and 0 bases at J, leaving 7 bases unmatched. CDR1 SGHRS and CDR2 YFSETQ come from the germline V gene. The TCR was taken from an adult with an advanced solid tumor such as melanoma, head and neck, liver or kidney cancer. V and J are TRBV5-1 and TRBJ1-3; 7 bases match TRBD1. The material sequenced was CD4+ or CD8+ T cells sorted from blood, taken in a trial of the OX40 agonist ivuxolimab. CDR3 protein: CASSQGTASSGNTIYF. As DNA, the CDR3 is TGCGCCAGCAGCCAGGGGACAGCAAGCTCTGGAAACACCATATATTTT.